The rows below give T cell receptor beta chains drawn from one sample of a study of T cells in tuberculosis. The table came from immunoSEQ multiplex PCR; TCRdb's copy has only in-frame clones and leaves some out. The sample holds approximately 49,000 clones, 90% to 95% seen once. The specimen comprised PBMCs, sampled at tuberculosis diagnosis. These receptors were taken from an adult with tuberculosis. Each CDR3 is given with its conserved first and last residue. D genes are given only for firm matches. Size is stated for part of the rows, as once, few or many counts, or as a class when the clone is expanded.

j_call: TRBJ2-3
clone_size: NA
d_call: TRBD2
v_call: TRBV5-1
cdr3_aa: CASSEGEAGGSDTQYF
cdr3_nt: TGCGCCAGCAGCGAAGGGGAAGCGGGAGGGTCAGATACGCAGTATTTT

j_call: TRBJ1-1
clone_size: NA
d_call: TRBD1
v_call: TRBV6-5
cdr3_aa: CASSSRTGPRNTEAFF
cdr3_nt: TGTGCCAGCAGTTCCCGGACAGGGCCGAGGAACACTGAAGCTTTCTTT

j_call: TRBJ1-2
clone_size: NA
d_call: TRBD1
v_call: TRBV19
cdr3_aa: CASSLSDRASYGYTF
cdr3_nt: TGTGCCAGTAGTTTATCTGACAGGGCCTCCTATGGCTACACCTTC

j_call: TRBJ2-3
clone_size: NA
d_call: TRBD2
v_call: TRBV19
cdr3_aa: CASSMPLSSGSTRTDTQYF
cdr3_nt: TGTGCCAGTAGTATGCCCTTATCTAGCGGGAGTACAAGGACAGATACGCAGTATTTT

j_call: TRBJ2-1
clone_size: NA
d_call: TRBD2
v_call: TRBV5-1
cdr3_aa: CASSSGTSNYNEQFF
cdr3_nt: TGCGCCAGCAGCTCCGGGACTAGTAACTACAATGAGCAGTTCTTC

j_call: TRBJ2-1
clone_size: once
d_call: NA
v_call: TRBV4-3
cdr3_aa: CASSSGDEQFF
cdr3_nt: TGCGCCAGCAGCTCAGGGGATGAGCAGTTCTTC

j_call: TRBJ2-3
clone_size: NA
d_call: TRBD2
v_call: TRBV11-3
cdr3_aa: CASSPRTSGKSADTQYF
cdr3_nt: TGTGCCAGCAGCCCCCGGACTAGCGGGAAAAGCGCAGATACGCAGTATTTT

j_call: TRBJ2-1
clone_size: few
d_call: NA
v_call: TRBV7-2
cdr3_aa: CASSRELANEQFF
cdr3_nt: TGTGCCAGCAGCCGCGAACTAGCAAATGAGCAGTTCTTC

j_call: TRBJ2-7
clone_size: NA
d_call: NA
v_call: TRBV30
cdr3_aa: CAWNRLPHEQYF
cdr3_nt: TGTGCCTGGAATAGATTACCCCACGAGCAGTACTTC

j_call: TRBJ2-7
clone_size: NA
d_call: TRBD2
v_call: TRBV4-1
cdr3_aa: CASSHGGSSYEQYF
cdr3_nt: TGCGCCAGCAGCCATGGCGGGAGTTCCTACGAGCAGTACTTC

j_call: TRBJ2-2
clone_size: NA
d_call: TRBD2
v_call: TRBV11-2
cdr3_aa: CASSLNAGWGRASDGELFF
cdr3_nt: TGTGCCAGCAGCTTAAACGCTGGTTGGGGGAGGGCCAGTGACGGGGAGCTGTTTTTT

j_call: TRBJ1-2
clone_size: NA
d_call: NA
v_call: TRBV6-6
cdr3_aa: CASSSQAGGYTF
cdr3_nt: TGTGCCAGCAGTTCTCAAGCGGGGGGCTACACCTTC

j_call: TRBJ2-3
clone_size: once
d_call: TRBD2
v_call: TRBV7-9
cdr3_aa: CASSEGTSGSTDTQYF
cdr3_nt: TGTGCCAGCAGCGAGGGGACTAGCGGGAGTACAGATACGCAGTATTTT

j_call: TRBJ1-1
clone_size: NA
d_call: NA
v_call: TRBV28
cdr3_aa: CASSFPLQWDTEAFF
cdr3_nt: TGTGCCAGCAGTTTCCCCCTACAGTGGGACACTGAAGCTTTCTTT

j_call: TRBJ1-1
clone_size: NA
d_call: TRBD1
v_call: TRBV2
cdr3_aa: CASTLGRGTNTEAFF
cdr3_nt: TGTGCCAGCACCCTGGGCAGGGGGACGAACACTGAAGCTTTCTTT

j_call: TRBJ2-1
clone_size: NA
d_call: NA
v_call: TRBV5-1
cdr3_aa: CASSSTGTTNEQFF
cdr3_nt: TGCGCCAGCAGCAGCACCGGGACAACTAATGAGCAGTTCTTC

j_call: TRBJ2-7
clone_size: NA
d_call: NA
v_call: TRBV5-4
cdr3_aa: CASSSNYEQYF
cdr3_nt: TGTGCCAGCAGCAGCAACTACGAGCAGTACTTC

j_call: TRBJ2-6
clone_size: NA
d_call: NA
v_call: TRBV19
cdr3_aa: CASSVWGTGANVLTF
cdr3_nt: TGTGCCAGTAGTGTATGGGGCACTGGGGCCAACGTCCTGACTTTC

j_call: TRBJ1-1
clone_size: NA
d_call: NA
v_call: TRBV28
cdr3_aa: CASSLGEGLNTEAFF
cdr3_nt: TGTGCCAGCAGTTTAGGGGAGGGACTGAACACTGAAGCTTTCTTT

j_call: TRBJ2-2
clone_size: NA
d_call: TRBD2
v_call: TRBV4-3
cdr3_aa: CASSQGAGRDTGELFF
cdr3_nt: TGCGCCAGCAGCCAAGGTGCCGGGAGGGACACCGGGGAGCTGTTTTTT

j_call: TRBJ2-1
clone_size: NA
d_call: NA
v_call: TRBV5-6
cdr3_aa: CASSFYKVGRSDEQFF
cdr3_nt: TGTGCCAGCAGCTTCTACAAGGTAGGGAGGTCTGATGAGCAGTTCTTC

j_call: TRBJ2-7
clone_size: NA
d_call: TRBD2
v_call: TRBV20-1
cdr3_aa: CSEAGEEQYF
cdr3_nt: TGCAGTGAGGCGGGGGAGGAGCAGTACTTC

j_call: TRBJ2-7
clone_size: NA
d_call: NA
v_call: TRBV14
cdr3_aa: CASSHFGRGWEQYF
cdr3_nt: TGTGCCAGCAGCCATTTCGGGAGAGGGTGGGAGCAGTACTTC

j_call: TRBJ1-2
clone_size: NA
d_call: NA
v_call: TRBV7-9
cdr3_aa: CASSSPLRGLDGYTF
cdr3_nt: TGTGCCAGCAGCTCCCCCCTCCGGGGTTTGGATGGCTACACCTTC

j_call: TRBJ2-2
clone_size: NA
d_call: NA
v_call: TRBV5-1
cdr3_aa: CASSFQGWNTGELFF
cdr3_nt: TGCGCCAGCAGCTTCCAGGGGTGGAACACCGGGGAGCTGTTTTTT

j_call: TRBJ1-1
clone_size: once
d_call: NA
v_call: TRBV9
cdr3_aa: CASSVRGRDTEAFF
cdr3_nt: TGTGCCAGCAGCGTCCGGGGGAGGGACACTGAAGCTTTCTTT

j_call: TRBJ2-3
clone_size: NA
d_call: TRBD2
v_call: TRBV19
cdr3_aa: CASSINSGAPDTQYF
cdr3_nt: TGTGCCAGTAGTATCAACAGCGGGGCCCCAGATACGCAGTATTTT

j_call: TRBJ2-1
clone_size: NA
d_call: TRBD2
v_call: TRBV6-9
cdr3_aa: CASTLKREGFYNEQFF
cdr3_nt: TGTGCCAGCACCCTAAAGCGGGAGGGGTTCTACAATGAGCAGTTCTTC

j_call: TRBJ2-7
clone_size: NA
d_call: TRBD1
v_call: TRBV30
cdr3_aa: CAWKGTGPSSYEQYF
cdr3_nt: TGTGCCTGGAAAGGGACAGGTCCAAGCTCCTACGAGCAGTACTTC

j_call: TRBJ2-1
clone_size: NA
d_call: NA
v_call: TRBV2
cdr3_aa: CASSYRSRSNEQFF
cdr3_nt: TGTGCCAGCAGCTATAGATCGCGTAGCAATGAGCAGTTCTTC

j_call: TRBJ1-1
clone_size: NA
d_call: NA
v_call: TRBV2
cdr3_aa: CASRGWTVYTEAFF
cdr3_nt: TGTGCCAGCAGGGGTTGGACAGTCTACACTGAAGCTTTCTTT

j_call: TRBJ2-1
clone_size: NA
d_call: NA
v_call: TRBV2
cdr3_aa: CASTLRESAVNEQFF
cdr3_nt: TGTGCCAGCACTCTCCGGGAATCTGCGGTTAATGAGCAGTTCTTC